The 5 T cell receptor beta chains below were found in one sample sequenced in a study of human T cells and chemical hapten exposure. Total RNA was isolated from whole blood that had not been fractionated. One entry per CDR3 protein results from TCRdb running MiXCR on the 5' RACE reads. The table includes fewer than 150,000 distinct CDR3 sequences, roughly a fifth detected once. The receptors originated from a human donor in good health.

The gene calls are TRBV10-3 and TRBJ1-5; D unresolved. Trimming pared 2 bases from V and 5 bases from J, leaving 10 bases between. This CDR3 comprises 14 residues. Germline V gene data show CDR1 as ENHRY and CDR2 as SYGVKD. CDR3 bases: TGTGCCATCAGTGAGGGCGGGAGAGATCAGCCCCAGCATTTT. Its translation is CAISEGGRDQPQHF.

In nucleotides, the CDR3 is TGTGCCAGCTCACAGGGGACAGCTTATAGCAATCAGCCCCAGCATTTT. This codes for CASSQGTAYSNQPQHF. The gene calls are TRBV18 and TRBJ1-5; 7 bases match TRBD1. CDR1 is KGHSH and CDR2 is LQKENI in the germline V gene. V was clipped by 4 bases and J by 0 bases; unmatched bases: 6. This CDR3 has 16 residues. Full variable domain (missing parts from reference TRBV18 and TRBJ1-5): NAGVMQNPRHLVRRRGQEARLRCSPMKGHSHVYWYRQLPEEGLKFMVYLQKENIIDESGMPKERFSAEFPKEGPSILRIQQVVRGDSAAYFCASSQGTAYSNQPQHFGDGTRLSIL.

V gene TRBV28 combines with J gene TRBJ1-6; possible D gene TRBD1, 6 bases. Germline lookup yields CDR1 MDHEN and CDR2 SYDVKM. The CDR3 consists of 15 residues. V was trimmed by 3 bases and J by 5 bases, leaving 11 bases between them. The CDR3: CASSLERGNNSPLHF. The DNA for the CDR3 is TGTGCCAGCAGTTTGGAGAGGGGGAATAATTCACCCCTCCACTTT.

The V gene is TRBV5-1, the J gene TRBJ2-7, with D perhaps assigned TRBD1 or TRBD2 (5 bases each). This CDR3 is 13 amino acids long. The germline V gene encodes CDR1 SGHRS and CDR2 YFSETQ. V shed 2 bases and J shed 9 bases, with 15 bases lying between them. As DNA, the CDR3 is TGCGCCAGCAGCTTTAACCTGGGGGACGGGCAGTACTTC. Its translation is CASSFNLGDGQYF.

The rearrangement joins TRBV6-5 to TRBJ1-1, with D unclear. Germline assignment: CDR1 MNHEY and CDR2 SVGAGI. The V end lost 2 bases, the J end lost 1 base, and 8 bases lay between the germline ends. This CDR3 comprises 14 residues. The CDR3 DNA reads as TGTGCCAGCAGTTACGACGACGGGAACACTGAAGCTTTCTTT. Its translation: CASSYDDGNTEAFF.